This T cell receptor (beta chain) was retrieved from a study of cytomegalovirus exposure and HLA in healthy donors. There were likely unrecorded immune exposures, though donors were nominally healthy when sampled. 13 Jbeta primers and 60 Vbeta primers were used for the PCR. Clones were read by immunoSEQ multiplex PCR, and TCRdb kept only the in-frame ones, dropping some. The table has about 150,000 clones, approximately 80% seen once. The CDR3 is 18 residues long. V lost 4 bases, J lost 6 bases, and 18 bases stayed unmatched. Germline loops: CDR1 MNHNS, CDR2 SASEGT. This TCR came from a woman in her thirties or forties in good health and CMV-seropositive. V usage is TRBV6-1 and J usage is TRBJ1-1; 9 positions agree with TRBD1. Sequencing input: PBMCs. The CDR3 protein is CASSGGNRGHLFIAEAFF. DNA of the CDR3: TGTGCCAGCAGTGGGGGAAACAGGGGGCATCTTTTTATCGCTGAAGCTTTCTTT.